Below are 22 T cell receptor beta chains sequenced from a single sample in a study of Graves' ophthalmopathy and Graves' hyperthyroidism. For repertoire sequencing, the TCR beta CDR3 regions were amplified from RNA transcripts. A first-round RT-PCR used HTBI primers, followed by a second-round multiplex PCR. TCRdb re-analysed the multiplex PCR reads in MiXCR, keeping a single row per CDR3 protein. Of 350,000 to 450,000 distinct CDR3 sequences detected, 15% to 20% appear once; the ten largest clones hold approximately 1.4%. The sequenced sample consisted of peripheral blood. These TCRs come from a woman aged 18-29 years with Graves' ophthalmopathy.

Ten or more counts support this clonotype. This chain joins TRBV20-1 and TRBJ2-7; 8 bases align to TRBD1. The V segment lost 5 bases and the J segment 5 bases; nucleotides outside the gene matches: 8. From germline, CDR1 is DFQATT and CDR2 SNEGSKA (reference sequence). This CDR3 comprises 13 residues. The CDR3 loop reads CSAGAQGAHEQYF. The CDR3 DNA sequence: TGCAGTGCTGGAGCTCAGGGGGCACACGAGCAGTACTTC.

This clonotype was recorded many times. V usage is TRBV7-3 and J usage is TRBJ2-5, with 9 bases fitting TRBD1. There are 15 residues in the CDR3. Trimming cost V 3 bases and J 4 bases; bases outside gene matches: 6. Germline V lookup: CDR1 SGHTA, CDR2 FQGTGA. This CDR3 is CASSFGQGSGETQYF. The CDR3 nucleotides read TGTGCCAGCAGCTTTGGACAGGGGAGTGGAGAGACCCAGTACTTC. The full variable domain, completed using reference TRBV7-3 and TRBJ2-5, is GAGVSQTPSNKVTEKGKYVELRCDPISGHTALYWYRQSLGQGPEFLIYFQGTGAADDSGLPNDRFFAVRPEGSVSTLKIQRTERGDSAVYLCASSFGQGSGETQYFGPGTRLLVL.

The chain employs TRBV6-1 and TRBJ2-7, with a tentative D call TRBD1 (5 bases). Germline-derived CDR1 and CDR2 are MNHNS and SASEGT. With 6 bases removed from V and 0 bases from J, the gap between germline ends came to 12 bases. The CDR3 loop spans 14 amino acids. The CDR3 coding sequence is TGTGCCAGCAGCACCCCTAGGGGCTCCTACGAGCAGTACTTC. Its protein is CASSTPRGSYEQYF.

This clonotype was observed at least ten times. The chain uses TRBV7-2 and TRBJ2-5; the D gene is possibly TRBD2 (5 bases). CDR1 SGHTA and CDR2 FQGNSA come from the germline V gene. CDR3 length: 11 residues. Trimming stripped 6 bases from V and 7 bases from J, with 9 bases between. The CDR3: CASRNRGTQYF. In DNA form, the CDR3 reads TGTGCCAGCAGGAATCGGGGGACCCAGTACTTC.

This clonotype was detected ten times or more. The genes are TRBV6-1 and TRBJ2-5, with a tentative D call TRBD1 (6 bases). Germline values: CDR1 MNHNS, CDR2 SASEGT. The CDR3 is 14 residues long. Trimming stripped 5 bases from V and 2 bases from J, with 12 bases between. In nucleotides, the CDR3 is TGTGCCAGCAGTAAACGAAGGGGGCAAGAGACCCAGTACTTC. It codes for CASSKRRGQETQYF.

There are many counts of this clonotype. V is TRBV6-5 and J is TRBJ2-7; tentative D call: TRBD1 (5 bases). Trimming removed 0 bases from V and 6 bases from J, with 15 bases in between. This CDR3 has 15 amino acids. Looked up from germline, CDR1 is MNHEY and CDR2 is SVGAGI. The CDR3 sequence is CASSYSNQGSSEQYF. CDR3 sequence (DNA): TGTGCCAGCAGTTACTCGAATCAGGGTAGCAGCGAGCAGTACTTC.

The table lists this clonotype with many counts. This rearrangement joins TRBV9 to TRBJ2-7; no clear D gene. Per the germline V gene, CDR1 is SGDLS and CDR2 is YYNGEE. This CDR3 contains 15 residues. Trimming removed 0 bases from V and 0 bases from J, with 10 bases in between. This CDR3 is CASSVDWVPSYEQYF. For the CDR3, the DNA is TGTGCCAGCAGCGTAGATTGGGTCCCCTCCTACGAGCAGTACTTC.

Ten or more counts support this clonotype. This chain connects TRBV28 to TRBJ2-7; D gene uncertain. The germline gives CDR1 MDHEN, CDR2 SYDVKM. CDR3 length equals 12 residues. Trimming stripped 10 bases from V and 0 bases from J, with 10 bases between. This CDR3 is CATYRSSYEQYF. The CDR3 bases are TGTGCCACTTATAGGAGCTCCTACGAGCAGTACTTC.

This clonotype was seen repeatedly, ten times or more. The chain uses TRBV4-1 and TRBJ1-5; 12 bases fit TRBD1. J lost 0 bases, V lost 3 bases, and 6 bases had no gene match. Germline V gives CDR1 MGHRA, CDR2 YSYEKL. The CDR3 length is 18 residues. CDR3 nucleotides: TGCGCCAGCAGCCAGGGACAGGGGGCTACTTTTAGCAATCAGCCCCAGCATTTT. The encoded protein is CASSQGQGATFSNQPQHF.

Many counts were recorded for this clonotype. The CDR3 is CASSVTAKPRGTEAFF. DNA for the CDR3: TGTGCCAGCAGTGTAACAGCTAAACCTAGGGGCACTGAAGCTTTCTTT. J is TRBJ1-1 and V is TRBV6-1; D perhaps matches TRBD1 (5 bases). With 4 bases removed from V and 4 bases from J, the gap between germline ends came to 19 bases. The CDR3 length is 16 residues. Germline CDR1 is MNHNS and CDR2 is SASEGT.

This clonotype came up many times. DNA of the CDR3: TGTGCCAGCCAAGGGAGGGGTAGGGACTATGGCTACACCTTC. Its protein is CASQGRGRDYGYTF. J is TRBJ1-2 and V is TRBV6-1, with D possibly being TRBD1 (5 bases). Germline assignment: CDR1 MNHNS and CDR2 SASEGT. The V end lost 8 bases, the J end lost 3 bases, and 16 bases lay between the germline ends. The CDR3 consists of 14 residues.

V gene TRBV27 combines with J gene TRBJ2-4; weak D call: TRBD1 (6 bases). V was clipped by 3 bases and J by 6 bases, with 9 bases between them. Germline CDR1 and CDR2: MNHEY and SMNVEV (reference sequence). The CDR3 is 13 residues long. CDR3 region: CASSFGTSNIQYF. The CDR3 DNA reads TGTGCCAGCAGTTTCGGGACATCAAACATTCAGTACTTC.

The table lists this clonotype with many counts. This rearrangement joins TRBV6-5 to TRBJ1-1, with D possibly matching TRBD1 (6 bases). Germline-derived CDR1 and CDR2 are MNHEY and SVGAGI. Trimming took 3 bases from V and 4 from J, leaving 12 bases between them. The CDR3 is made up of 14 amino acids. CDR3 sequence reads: CASSYLQGTTEAFF. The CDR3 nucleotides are TGTGCCAGCAGTTATCTTCAGGGGACCACTGAAGCTTTCTTT.

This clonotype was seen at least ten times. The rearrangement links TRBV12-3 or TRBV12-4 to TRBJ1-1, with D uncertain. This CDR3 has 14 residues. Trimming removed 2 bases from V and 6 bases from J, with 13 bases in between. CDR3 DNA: TGTGCCAGCAGTTTATGGGGAGGGAGGGCTGAAGCTTTCTTT. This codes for CASSLWGGRAEAFF.

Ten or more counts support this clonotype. CDR3 protein: CASSRGDRVNTEAFF. The CDR3 DNA sequence: TGTGCCAGCAGCCGAGGCGACAGGGTGAACACTGAAGCTTTCTTT. The chain uses TRBV28 and TRBJ1-1, with 7 bases aligning to TRBD1. V dropped 6 bases and J dropped 0; count of bases not matched to a gene: 7. Looked up from germline, CDR1 is MDHEN and CDR2 is SYDVKM. The CDR3 runs 15 residues.

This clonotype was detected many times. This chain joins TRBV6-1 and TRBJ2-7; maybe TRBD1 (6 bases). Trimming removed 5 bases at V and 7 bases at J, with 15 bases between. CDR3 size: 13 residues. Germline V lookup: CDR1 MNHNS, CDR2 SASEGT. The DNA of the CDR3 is TGTGCCAGCAGTCCGGGACACTTCTGGGAGCAGTACTTC. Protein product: CASSPGHFWEQYF.

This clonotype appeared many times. This CDR3 reads CASGAGTVNTEAFF. CDR3 DNA sequence: TGTGCCAGCGGGGCGGGGACAGTGAACACTGAAGCTTTCTTT. The V and J genes are TRBV11-1 and TRBJ1-1; 7 bases line up with TRBD1. Looked up from germline, CDR1 is SGHAT and CDR2 is FQDESV (reference sequence). Germline trimming cut 8 bases from V and 0 bases from J; bases unmatched to any gene: 6. This CDR3 is 14 amino acids long. Together with reference TRBV11-1 and TRBJ1-1, the CDR3 gives the full variable domain: EAEVAQSPRYKITEKSQAVAFWCDPISGHATLYWYRQILGQGPELLVQFQDESVVDDSQLPKDRFSAERLKGVDSTLKIQPAELGDSAMYLCASGAGTVNTEAFFGQGTRLTVV.

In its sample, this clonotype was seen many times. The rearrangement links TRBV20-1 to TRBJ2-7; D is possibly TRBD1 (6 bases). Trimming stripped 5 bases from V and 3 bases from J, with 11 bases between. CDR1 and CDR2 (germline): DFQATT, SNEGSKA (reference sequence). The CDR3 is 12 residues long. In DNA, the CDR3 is TGCAGTGCTCCCGGACAGAACTACGAGCAGTACTTC. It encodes CSAPGQNYEQYF.

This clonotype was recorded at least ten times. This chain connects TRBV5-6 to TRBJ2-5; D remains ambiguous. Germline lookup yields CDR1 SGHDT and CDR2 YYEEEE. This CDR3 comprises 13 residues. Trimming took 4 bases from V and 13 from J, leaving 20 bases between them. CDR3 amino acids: CASSPTNTRRRYF. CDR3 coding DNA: TGTGCCAGCAGCCCAACCAATACTCGTCGTAGGTACTTC.

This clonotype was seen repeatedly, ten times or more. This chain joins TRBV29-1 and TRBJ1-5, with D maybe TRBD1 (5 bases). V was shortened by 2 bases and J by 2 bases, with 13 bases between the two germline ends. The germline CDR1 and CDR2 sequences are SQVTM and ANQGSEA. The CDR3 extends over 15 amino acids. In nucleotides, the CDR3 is TGCAGCGTTGAACTGGACGGGACTGGCAATCAGCCCCAGCATTTT. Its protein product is CSVELDGTGNQPQHF. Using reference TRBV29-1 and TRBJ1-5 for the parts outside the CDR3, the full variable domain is SAVISQKPSRDICQRGTSLTIQCQVDSQVTMMFWYRQQPGQSLTLIATANQGSEATYESGFVIDKFPISRPNLTFSTLTVSNMSPEDSSIYLCSVELDGTGNQPQHFGDGTRLSIL.

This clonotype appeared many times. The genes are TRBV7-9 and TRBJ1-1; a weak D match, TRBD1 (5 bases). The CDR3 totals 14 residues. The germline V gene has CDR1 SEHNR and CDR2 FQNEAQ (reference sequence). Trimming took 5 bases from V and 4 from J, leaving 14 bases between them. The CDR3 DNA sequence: TGTGCCAGCAGCCGTGGCAGGGCGGGCACTGAAGCTTTCTTT. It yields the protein CASSRGRAGTEAFF.

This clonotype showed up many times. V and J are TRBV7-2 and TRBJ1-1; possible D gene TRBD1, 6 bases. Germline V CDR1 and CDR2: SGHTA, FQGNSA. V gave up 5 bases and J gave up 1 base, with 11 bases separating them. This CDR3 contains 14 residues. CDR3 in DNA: TGTGCCAGCAGCCCGCAGGGGAGGAACACTGAAGCTTTCTTT. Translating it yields CASSPQGRNTEAFF. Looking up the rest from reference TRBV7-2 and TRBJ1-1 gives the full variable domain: GAGVSQSPSNKVTEKGKDVELRCDPISGHTALYWYRQSLGQGLEFLIYFQGNSAPDKSGLPSDRFSAERTGGSVSTLTIQRTQQEDSAVYLCASSPQGRNTEAFFGQGTRLTVV.